This is a list of T cell receptor beta chains from one sample in a study of T-cell memory formation after mild COVID-19. From the 5' RACE reads, TCRdb called clonotypes with MiXCR, one entry per CDR3 protein. The table lists under 250,000 distinct CDR3 sequences, over 9.5% of them singletons. The sequenced sample consisted of PBMCs or a T cell subset sorted from them (not recorded which). Receptor source: a man aged 18 to 29 who had mild COVID-19 (a few samples of this study predate the infection). Cell type and time point are not known. CDR3s include the opening cysteine and the closing phenylalanine or tryptophan. A D gene is named only where the DNA matches it firmly. The size field is filled for only some rows; it gives once, few, many or a size class.

>TRBV5-4|TRBJ2-5|TRBD2|few
TGTGCCAGCAGCCAAGAACCGGGACTAGAAGAGACCCAGTACTTC
CASSQEPGLEETQYF
>TRBV20-1|TRBJ2-5|.|few
TGCAGTGCTAGAAGGTCCGGGATCTCAGAGACCCAGTACTTC
CSARRSGISETQYF
>TRBV5-1|TRBJ2-1|.|many
TGCGCCAGCAGCTTGCGCCCGGGTGAAGGTGAGCAGTTCTTC
CASSLRPGEGEQFF
>TRBV6-1|TRBJ1-2|TRBD1|few
TGTGCCAGCCGCCGGGACAGTAACTATGGCTACACCTTC
CASRRDSNYGYTF
>TRBV20-1|TRBJ2-5|.|.
TGCAGTGCTAGAGACGGGCAGAGAGAGACCCAGTACTTC
CSARDGQRETQYF
>TRBV27|TRBJ2-4|TRBD2|few
TGTGCCAGCAGTTTATCGGGGGGGACCCCTCAGTACTTC
CASSLSGGTPQYF
>TRBV5-8|TRBJ1-5|TRBD1|.
TGTGCCAGCAGCTTGGGGGACAGGGGCTATAGCAATCAGCCCCAGCATTTT
CASSLGDRGYSNQPQHF
>TRBV24-1|TRBJ2-5|.|once
TGTGCCACCAGTGATTTGGGCGAACAAGAGACCCAGTACTTC
CATSDLGEQETQYF
>TRBV20-1|TRBJ2-4|.|few
TGCAGTGCTATCAGGGTTGCCAAAAACATTCAGTACTTC
CSAIRVAKNIQYF
>TRBV19|TRBJ2-1|TRBD2|.
TGTGCCAGTAGGGGATCGGGACTAGCGGGGGGTAAACTCTTC
CASRGSGLAGGKLF
>TRBV12-3/TRBV12-4|TRBJ2-1|TRBD2|few
TGTGCCAGCAGTTTTAGCGGGGGGGGCTACAATGAGCAGTTCTTC
CASSFSGGGYNEQFF
>TRBV29-1|TRBJ2-1|.|.
TGCAGCGCCCTGCCGTTGTCACAGAGCTTC
CSALPLSQSF
>TRBV3-1|TRBJ2-2|.|many
TGTGCCAGCAGCCGGGGTGAGGCGAACACCGGGGAGCTGTTTTTT
CASSRGEANTGELFF
>TRBV5-1|TRBJ1-1|.|.
TGCGCCAGCAGCTCAGACAGGACCGGGAACACTGAAGCTTTCTTT
CASSSDRTGNTEAFF
>TRBV2|TRBJ2-3|.|few
TGTGCCAGCAACATAGCGGCTAGCACAGATACGCAGTATTTT
CASNIAASTDTQYF
>TRBV3-1|TRBJ2-7|.|.
TGTGCCAGCAGCCACTTGGCGCGGGCCTACGAGCAGTACTTC
CASSHLARAYEQYF
>TRBV20-1|TRBJ2-2|.|.
TGCAGTGCTAGGAAACAACAGATAAACACCGGGGAGCTGTTTTTT
CSARKQQINTGELFF
>TRBV7-3|TRBJ2-2|.|few
TGTGCCAGCAGCTTAAAAGGGGCCGGGGAGCTGTTTTTT
CASSLKGAGELFF
>TRBV6-2/TRBV6-3|TRBJ1-4|.|.
TGTGCCAGCAGTTCGAATGAAAAACTGTTTTTT
CASSSNEKLFF
>TRBV18|TRBJ2-3|.|.
TGTGCCAGCTCACCACCGAGGGGAGGCCCAGATACGCAGTATTTT
CASSPPRGGPDTQYF
>TRBV5-1|TRBJ2-2|TRBD2|few
TGCGCCAGCAGGAAACTAGCGGGGGGGCCGCCCGGGGAGCTGTTTTTT
CASRKLAGGPPGELFF
>TRBV5-6|TRBJ2-7|.|.
TGTGCCAGCAGCTGGAGGGACAGTCCCTACGAGCAGTACTTC
CASSWRDSPYEQYF
>TRBV4-1|TRBJ1-1|.|few
TGCGCCAGCAGCCTATCTACCGCGAACACTGAAGCTTTCTTT
CASSLSTANTEAFF
>TRBV12-3/TRBV12-4|TRBJ1-5|TRBD1|.
TGTGCCAGCACCGGACAGGGGGATCAGCCCCAGCATTTT
CASTGQGDQPQHF
>TRBV5-1|TRBJ2-5|TRBD2|many
TGCGCCAGCAGCTTGGACGGGAGGGAGACCCAGTACTTC
CASSLDGRETQYF
>TRBV4-3|TRBJ1-2|.|many
TGCGCCAGCAGCCAGGGGGGATCGGGTGGCTACACCTTC
CASSQGGSGGYTF
>TRBV28|TRBJ1-5|TRBD1|.
TGTGCCAGCAGTGACAGGGGAAGCAATCAGCCCCAGCATTTT
CASSDRGSNQPQHF
>TRBV30|TRBJ2-7|.|few
TGTGCCTGGAGCAGAAGCTCCTACGAGCAGTACTTC
CAWSRSSYEQYF
>TRBV2|TRBJ1-1|.|few
TGTGCCAGCACTGTGGAACTGAACACTGAAGCTTTCTTT
CASTVELNTEAFF
>TRBV7-2|TRBJ2-4|TRBD1|many
TGTGCCAGCAGCTTAGCGCAGGGACAGGGGGCCAAAAACATTCAGTACTTC
CASSLAQGQGAKNIQYF
>TRBV28|TRBJ2-1|.|.
TGTGCCAGCTGCACCCCTTACTACAATGAGCAGTTCTTC
CASCTPYYNEQFF
>TRBV20-1|TRBJ2-5|.|.
TGCAGTGCTTGCACCGGGGAGAATCGTGAGACCCAGTACTTC
CSACTGENRETQYF
>TRBV14|TRBJ1-2|.|.
TGTGCCAGCAGCCACGGGACCGCTTATGGCTACACCTTC
CASSHGTAYGYTF
>TRBV12-3/TRBV12-4|TRBJ2-3|.|few
TGTGCCAGCAGCACCAGGTTGGGGCCCAGGACAGATACGCAGTATTTT
CASSTRLGPRTDTQYF
>TRBV5-1|TRBJ1-2|TRBD1|few
TGCGCCAGCAGCGGGGGACAGACCTATGGCTACACCTTC
CASSGGQTYGYTF
>TRBV18|TRBJ2-2|TRBD2|few
TGTGCCAGCTCACCCCCGGGACTAGCGGGCCGAGAGCTGTTTTTT
CASSPPGLAGRELFF
>TRBV7-2|TRBJ1-1|.|.
TGTGCCAGCAGCTTTAGACAGGCAATGAACACTGAAGCTTTCTTT
CASSFRQAMNTEAFF
>TRBV7-2|TRBJ2-3|.|.
TGTGCCAGCAGCTTAGCGTTGGGGACCCCCGAGTATTTT
CASSLALGTPEYF
>TRBV12-3/TRBV12-4|TRBJ2-7|.|.
TGTGCCAGCAGTTTACGGGGGGCCGGCTACGAGCAGTACTTC
CASSLRGAGYEQYF
>TRBV24-1|TRBJ2-3|TRBD1|.
TGTGCCACCAGTGATCTGACAGGGCTCACAGATACGCAGTATTTT
CATSDLTGLTDTQYF
>TRBV28|TRBJ2-3|.|.
TGTGCCAGCAGTTTAGCCCGGGCTGGCTCTAGCACAGATACGCAGTATTTT
CASSLARAGSSTDTQYF
>TRBV5-6|TRBJ1-1|TRBD1|many
TGTGCCAGCAGCTTCGTAAGAACGGACAGGGAAGCTTTCTTT
CASSFVRTDREAFF
>TRBV5-1|TRBJ2-3|.|many
TGCGCCAGCAGCGCCGGGGTTAACGCAGATACGCAGTATTTT
CASSAGVNADTQYF
>TRBV12-3/TRBV12-4|TRBJ1-6|.|.
TGTGCCAGCAGTTCCAGGGAGGGAAATTCACCCCTCCACTTT
CASSSREGNSPLHF
>TRBV11-2|TRBJ2-1|.|many
TGTGCCAGCAGCGAGGGCCTCCAGGGCAACGAGCAGTTCTTC
CASSEGLQGNEQFF
>TRBV10-3|TRBJ2-1|TRBD1|.
TGTGCCATCAGTGAACTAGGACAGGTTTACAATGAGCAGTTCTTC
CAISELGQVYNEQFF
>TRBV12-3/TRBV12-4|TRBJ2-2|.|many
TGTGCCAGCAGCCTGAACACCGGGGAGCTGTTTTTT
CASSLNTGELFF
>TRBV12-3/TRBV12-4|TRBJ1-1|.|few
TGTGCCAGCAGTGGGACACGTCGGCACACTGAAGCTTTCTTT
CASSGTRRHTEAFF
>TRBV6-6|TRBJ2-3|.|.
TGTGCCAGCAGTATGACAGAGGGGACGCAGTATTTT
CASSMTEGTQYF
>TRBV2|TRBJ2-3|.|.
TGTGCCAGCGTAAAGGTAGATACGCAGTATTTT
CASVKVDTQYF
>TRBV10-3|TRBJ1-2|.|.
TGTGCCATCAGTAAGGCAGGGATGTATGGCTACACCTTC
CAISKAGMYGYTF
>TRBV7-3|TRBJ2-1|TRBD1|many
TGTGCCAGCGGGACAGGGCCGTTCAATGAGCAGTTCTTC
CASGTGPFNEQFF